These T cell receptor beta chains were read from a single sample in a study of cytomegalovirus exposure and HLA in healthy donors. Assay used: immunoSEQ multiplex PCR; TCRdb lists only in-frame clones, some missing. The sample has some 160,000 clones, approximately 86% seen once. Sequencing input: PBMCs. The receptors were sampled from a woman younger than 30 in good health and CMV-seronegative. Both conserved end residues are part of each CDR3. The order of the fields is clone size, D gene, J gene, V gene, CDR3 protein, CDR3 DNA. The D gene is left open where the match is weak. Only part of the rows carry a size: once, few, many, or a class if the clone is expanded.

abundance: NA
d_gene: NA
j_gene: TRBJ1-1
v_gene: TRBV2
CDR3aa: CASSSPLRDTEAFF
CDR3nt: TGTGCCAGCTCATCGCCTTTACGAGACACTGAAGCTTTCTTT

abundance: NA
d_gene: NA
j_gene: TRBJ2-5
v_gene: TRBV2
CDR3aa: CASTEGGGKETQYF
CDR3nt: TGTGCCAGCACCGAGGGCGGGGGCAAAGAGACCCAGTACTTC

abundance: NA
d_gene: TRBD2
j_gene: TRBJ2-1
v_gene: TRBV7-6
CDR3aa: CASSLGLAGNNEQFF
CDR3nt: TGTGCCAGCAGCCTAGGACTAGCGGGGAACAATGAGCAGTTCTTC

abundance: NA
d_gene: NA
j_gene: TRBJ2-2
v_gene: TRBV7-9
CDR3aa: CASRQQGPNTGELFF
CDR3nt: TGTGCCAGCCGTCAGCAGGGGCCCAACACCGGGGAGCTGTTTTTT

abundance: NA
d_gene: TRBD1
j_gene: TRBJ2-7
v_gene: TRBV27
CDR3aa: CASSAPGQGTYEQYF
CDR3nt: TGTGCCAGCAGTGCCCCGGGACAGGGGACCTACGAGCAGTACTTC

abundance: NA
d_gene: NA
j_gene: TRBJ2-6
v_gene: TRBV5-1
CDR3aa: CASSLATSSGANVLTF
CDR3nt: TGCGCCAGCAGCTTGGCCACAAGCTCTGGGGCCAACGTCCTGACTTTC

abundance: NA
d_gene: NA
j_gene: TRBJ1-2
v_gene: TRBV6-5
CDR3aa: CASSYSHRDYGYTF
CDR3nt: TGTGCCAGCAGTTACTCGCACAGGGATTATGGCTACACCTTC

abundance: NA
d_gene: TRBD1
j_gene: TRBJ1-6
v_gene: TRBV5-4
CDR3aa: CASSLSNKRQGDYNSPLHF
CDR3nt: TGTGCCAGCAGCTTGTCGAATAAAAGACAGGGAGATTATAATTCACCCCTCCACTTT

abundance: NA
d_gene: NA
j_gene: TRBJ2-7
v_gene: TRBV6-5
CDR3aa: CASSYTRTAYEQYF
CDR3nt: TGTGCCAGCAGTTACACCCGGACAGCCTACGAGCAGTACTTC

abundance: NA
d_gene: TRBD1
j_gene: TRBJ1-1
v_gene: TRBV19
CDR3aa: CASSILTDRANTEAFF
CDR3nt: TGTGCCAGTAGTATCCTCACGGACAGGGCGAACACTGAAGCTTTCTTT

abundance: once
d_gene: NA
j_gene: TRBJ1-5
v_gene: TRBV18
CDR3aa: CASSPGGDQPQHF
CDR3nt: TGTGCCAGCTCACCGGGGGGGGATCAGCCCCAGCATTTT

abundance: NA
d_gene: TRBD1
j_gene: TRBJ1-1
v_gene: TRBV19
CDR3aa: CASRPGQPNTEAFF
CDR3nt: TGTGCCAGTAGGCCGGGACAGCCGAACACTGAAGCTTTCTTT

abundance: NA
d_gene: NA
j_gene: TRBJ1-4
v_gene: TRBV6-4
CDR3aa: CASSDSRGSGEKLFF
CDR3nt: TGTGCCAGCAGTGACTCGAGGGGGAGCGGTGAAAAACTGTTTTTT

abundance: NA
d_gene: NA
j_gene: TRBJ1-6
v_gene: TRBV13
CDR3aa: CASSLGQNNSPLHF
CDR3nt: TGTGCCAGCAGCTTAGGTCAGAATAATTCACCCCTCCACTTT

abundance: NA
d_gene: TRBD1
j_gene: TRBJ2-1
v_gene: TRBV2
CDR3aa: CASSRDRGWDEQFF
CDR3nt: TGTGCCAGCAGTCGAGACAGGGGATGGGATGAGCAGTTCTTC

abundance: NA
d_gene: TRBD1
j_gene: TRBJ1-2
v_gene: TRBV2
CDR3aa: CASGGQGGPGGYTF
CDR3nt: TGTGCCAGCGGAGGACAGGGCGGGCCCGGGGGCTACACCTTC

abundance: NA
d_gene: TRBD1
j_gene: TRBJ1-1
v_gene: TRBV6-1
CDR3aa: CASSERTGNTEAFF
CDR3nt: TGTGCCAGCAGTGAGAGGACAGGGAACACTGAAGCTTTCTTT

abundance: NA
d_gene: TRBD1
j_gene: TRBJ2-1
v_gene: TRBV6-1
CDR3aa: CASSEGDRDYNEQFF
CDR3nt: TGTGCCAGCAGTGAAGGGGACAGAGACTACAATGAGCAGTTCTTC

abundance: NA
d_gene: NA
j_gene: TRBJ2-2
v_gene: TRBV9
CDR3aa: CASGTSTAGELFF
CDR3nt: TGTGCCAGCGGAACTAGCACTGCCGGGGAGCTGTTTTTT

abundance: once
d_gene: NA
j_gene: TRBJ1-1
v_gene: TRBV14
CDR3aa: CASSPYFPMNTEAFF
CDR3nt: TGTGCCAGCAGCCCCTATTTCCCAATGAACACTGAAGCTTTCTTT

abundance: NA
d_gene: TRBD2
j_gene: TRBJ2-7
v_gene: TRBV6-6
CDR3aa: CASSSLAGGLYEQYF
CDR3nt: TGTGCCAGCAGTTCCCTAGCGGGGGGACTCTACGAGCAGTACTTC

abundance: NA
d_gene: TRBD1
j_gene: TRBJ1-6
v_gene: TRBV18
CDR3aa: CASSPQSLGQINNSPLHF
CDR3nt: TGTGCCAGCTCACCACAATCCTTGGGACAGATAAATAATTCACCCCTCCACTTT

abundance: NA
d_gene: TRBD2
j_gene: TRBJ2-3
v_gene: TRBV5-4
CDR3aa: CASSLGSGMGTDTQYF
CDR3nt: TGTGCCAGCAGCTTGGGGAGCGGGATGGGCACAGATACGCAGTATTTT

abundance: NA
d_gene: NA
j_gene: TRBJ1-2
v_gene: TRBV4-1
CDR3aa: CASSQAEQGYGYTF
CDR3nt: TGCGCCAGCAGCCAAGCAGAGCAGGGCTATGGCTACACCTTC

abundance: NA
d_gene: TRBD1
j_gene: TRBJ2-3
v_gene: TRBV11-2
CDR3aa: CASSPRTLRDRSTSAYF
CDR3nt: TGTGCCAGCAGCCCCCGAACCCTTAGGGACAGATCGACCAGTGCGTATTTT

abundance: NA
d_gene: NA
j_gene: TRBJ1-2
v_gene: TRBV27
CDR3aa: CASSWDIRYGYTF
CDR3nt: TGTGCCAGCAGTTGGGACATACGCTATGGCTACACCTTC

abundance: NA
d_gene: NA
j_gene: TRBJ1-4
v_gene: TRBV19
CDR3aa: CASSIDEHGKLFF
CDR3nt: TGTGCCAGTAGTATAGATGAGCACGGAAAACTGTTTTTT

abundance: NA
d_gene: TRBD1
j_gene: TRBJ1-5
v_gene: TRBV5-8
CDR3aa: CASSYGQGWQPQHF
CDR3nt: TGTGCCAGCAGTTACGGACAGGGTTGGCAGCCCCAGCATTTT

abundance: NA
d_gene: NA
j_gene: TRBJ2-7
v_gene: TRBV18
CDR3aa: CASSPADTFYEQYF
CDR3nt: TGTGCCAGCTCACCGGCGGACACCTTCTACGAGCAGTACTTC